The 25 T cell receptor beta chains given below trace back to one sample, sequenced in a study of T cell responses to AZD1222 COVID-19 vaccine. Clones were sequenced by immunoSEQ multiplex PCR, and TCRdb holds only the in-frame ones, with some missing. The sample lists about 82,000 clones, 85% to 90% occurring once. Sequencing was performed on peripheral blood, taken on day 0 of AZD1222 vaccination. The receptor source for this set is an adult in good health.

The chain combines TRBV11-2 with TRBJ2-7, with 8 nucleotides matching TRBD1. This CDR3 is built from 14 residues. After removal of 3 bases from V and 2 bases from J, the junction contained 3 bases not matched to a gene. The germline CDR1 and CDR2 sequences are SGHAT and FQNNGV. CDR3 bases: TGTGCCAGCAGCTTGGACAGGGTGGCCTACGAGCAGTACTTC. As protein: CASSLDRVAYEQYF.

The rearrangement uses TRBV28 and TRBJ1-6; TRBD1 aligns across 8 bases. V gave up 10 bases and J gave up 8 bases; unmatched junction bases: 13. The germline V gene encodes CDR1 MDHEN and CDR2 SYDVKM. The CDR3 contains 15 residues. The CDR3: CATRGQGGLYSPLHF. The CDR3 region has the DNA TGTGCCACCCGCGGACAGGGAGGATTGTATTCACCCCTCCACTTT.

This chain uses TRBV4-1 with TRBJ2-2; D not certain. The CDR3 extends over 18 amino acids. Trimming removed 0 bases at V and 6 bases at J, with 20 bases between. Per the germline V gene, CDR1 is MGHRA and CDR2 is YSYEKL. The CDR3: CASSQEYGTANSAGELFF. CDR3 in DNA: TGCGCCAGCAGCCAAGAATACGGTACAGCGAACTCTGCCGGGGAGCTGTTTTTT.

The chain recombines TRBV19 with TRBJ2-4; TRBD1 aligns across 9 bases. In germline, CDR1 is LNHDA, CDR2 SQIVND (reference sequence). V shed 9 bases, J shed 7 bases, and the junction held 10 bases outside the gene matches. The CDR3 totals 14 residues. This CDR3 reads CASRDRGYRNIQYF. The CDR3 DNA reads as TGTGCCAGCCGTGACAGGGGGTATAGGAACATTCAGTACTTC.

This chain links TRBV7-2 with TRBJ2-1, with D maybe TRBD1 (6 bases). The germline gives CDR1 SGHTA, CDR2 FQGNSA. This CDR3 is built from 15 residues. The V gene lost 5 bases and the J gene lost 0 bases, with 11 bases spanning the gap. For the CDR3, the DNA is TGTGCCAGCAGCCTCGACAGGAGCTCCTACAATGAGCAGTTCTTC. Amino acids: CASSLDRSSYNEQFF. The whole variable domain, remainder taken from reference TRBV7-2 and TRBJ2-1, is GAGVSQSPSNKVTEKGKDVELRCDPISGHTALYWYRQSLGQGLEFLIYFQGNSAPDKSGLPSDRFSAERTGGSVSTLTIQRTQQEDSAVYLCASSLDRSSYNEQFFGPGTRLTVL.

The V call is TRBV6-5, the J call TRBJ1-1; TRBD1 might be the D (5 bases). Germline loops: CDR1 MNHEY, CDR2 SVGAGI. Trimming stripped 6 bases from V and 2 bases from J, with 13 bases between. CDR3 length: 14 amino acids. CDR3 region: CASSIGAGNTEAFF. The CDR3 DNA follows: TGTGCCAGCAGCATAGGGGCCGGAAACACTGAAGCTTTCTTT.

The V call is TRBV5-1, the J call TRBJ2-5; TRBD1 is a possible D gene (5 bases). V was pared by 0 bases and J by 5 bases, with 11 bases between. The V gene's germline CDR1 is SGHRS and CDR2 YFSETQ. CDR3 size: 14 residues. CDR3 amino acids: CASSLAPGRETQYF. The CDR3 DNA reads TGCGCCAGCAGCTTGGCGCCAGGGCGCGAGACCCAGTACTTC.

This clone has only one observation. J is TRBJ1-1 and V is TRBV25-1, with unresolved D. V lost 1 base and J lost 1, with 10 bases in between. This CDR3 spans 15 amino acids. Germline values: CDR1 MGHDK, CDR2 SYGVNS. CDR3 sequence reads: CASSESGRKNTEAFF. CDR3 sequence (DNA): TGTGCCAGCAGTGAATCGGGCAGAAAGAACACTGAAGCTTTCTTT.

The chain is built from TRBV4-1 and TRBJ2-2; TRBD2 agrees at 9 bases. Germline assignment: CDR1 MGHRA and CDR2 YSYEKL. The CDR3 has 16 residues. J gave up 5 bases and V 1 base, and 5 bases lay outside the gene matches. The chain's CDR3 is CASSQVTAGGTGELFF. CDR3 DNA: TGCGCCAGCAGCCAAGTTACAGCGGGGGGAACCGGGGAGCTGTTTTTT.

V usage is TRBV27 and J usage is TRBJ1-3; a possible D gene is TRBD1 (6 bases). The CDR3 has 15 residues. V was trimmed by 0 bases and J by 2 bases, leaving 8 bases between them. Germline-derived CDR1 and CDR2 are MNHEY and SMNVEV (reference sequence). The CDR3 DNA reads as TGTGCCAGCAGTTTATCCCGGACAGCTGGAAACACCATATATTTT. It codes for CASSLSRTAGNTIYF.

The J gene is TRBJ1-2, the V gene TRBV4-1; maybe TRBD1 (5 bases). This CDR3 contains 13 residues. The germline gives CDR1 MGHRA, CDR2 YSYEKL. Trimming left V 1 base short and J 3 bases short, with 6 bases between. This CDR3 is CASSQGGYYGYTF. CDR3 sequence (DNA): TGCGCCAGCAGCCAAGGGGGGTACTATGGCTACACCTTC.

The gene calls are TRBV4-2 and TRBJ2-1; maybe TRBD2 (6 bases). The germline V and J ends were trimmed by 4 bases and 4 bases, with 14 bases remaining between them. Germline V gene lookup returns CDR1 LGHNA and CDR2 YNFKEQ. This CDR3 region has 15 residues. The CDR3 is CASSLGDGGYNEQFF. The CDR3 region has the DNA TGTGCCAGCAGCCTAGGGGACGGGGGATACAATGAGCAGTTCTTC.

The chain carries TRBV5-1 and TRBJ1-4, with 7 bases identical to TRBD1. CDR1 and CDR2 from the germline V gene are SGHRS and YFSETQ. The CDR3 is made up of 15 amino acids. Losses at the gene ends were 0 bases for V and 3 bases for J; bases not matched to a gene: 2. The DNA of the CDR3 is TGCGCCAGCAGCTTGGGGGACAGCCCTAATGAAAAACTGTTTTTT. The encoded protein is CASSLGDSPNEKLFF.

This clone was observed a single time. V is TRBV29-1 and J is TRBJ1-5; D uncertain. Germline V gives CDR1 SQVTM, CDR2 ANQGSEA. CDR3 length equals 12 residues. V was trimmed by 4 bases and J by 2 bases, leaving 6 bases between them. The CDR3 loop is CSVVWGNQPQHF. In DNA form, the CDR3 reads TGCAGCGTTGTATGGGGCAATCAGCCCCAGCATTTT.

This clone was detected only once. CDR3 amino acids: CASTSFGQGGYTF. CDR3 coding DNA: TGTGCCAGCACTTCCTTCGGTCAGGGGGGCTACACCTTC. The chain links TRBV28 to TRBJ1-2; possibly TRBD1 for D (6 bases). CDR3 length: 13 amino acids. Trimming left V 7 bases short and J 8 bases short, with 17 bases between. Germline CDR1 and CDR2: MDHEN and SYDVKM.

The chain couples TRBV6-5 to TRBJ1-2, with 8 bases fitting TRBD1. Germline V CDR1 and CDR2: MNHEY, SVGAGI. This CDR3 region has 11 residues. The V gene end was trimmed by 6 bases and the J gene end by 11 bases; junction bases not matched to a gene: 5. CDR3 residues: CASRKQGEYTF. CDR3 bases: TGTGCCAGCAGAAAACAGGGGGAGTACACCTTC.

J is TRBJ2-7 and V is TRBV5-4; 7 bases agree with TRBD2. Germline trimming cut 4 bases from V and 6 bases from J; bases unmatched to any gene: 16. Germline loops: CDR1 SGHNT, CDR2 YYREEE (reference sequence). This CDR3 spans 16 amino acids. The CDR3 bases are TGTGCCAGCAGCAAGGCCCCTAGCGGTGCTGGGGGCGAGCAGTACTTC. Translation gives CASSKAPSGAGGEQYF.

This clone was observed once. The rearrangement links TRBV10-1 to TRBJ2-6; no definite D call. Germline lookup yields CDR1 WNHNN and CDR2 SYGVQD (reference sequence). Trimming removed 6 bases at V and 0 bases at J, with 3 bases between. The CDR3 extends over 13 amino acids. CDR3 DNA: TGCGCCAGCAGCAGCTCTGGGGCCAACGTCCTGACTTTC. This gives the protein CASSSSGANVLTF.

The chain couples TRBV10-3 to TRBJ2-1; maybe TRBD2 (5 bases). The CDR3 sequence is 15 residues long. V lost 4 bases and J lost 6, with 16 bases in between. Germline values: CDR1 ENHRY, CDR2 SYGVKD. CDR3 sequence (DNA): TGTGCCATCAGTGGGGCTAGCCTCGGACCCAATGAGCAGTTCTTC. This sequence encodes CAISGASLGPNEQFF.

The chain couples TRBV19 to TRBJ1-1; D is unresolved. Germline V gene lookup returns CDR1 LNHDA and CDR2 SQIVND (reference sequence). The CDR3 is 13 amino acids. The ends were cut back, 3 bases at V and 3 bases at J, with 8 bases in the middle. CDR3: CASSMKTYTEAFF. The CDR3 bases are TGTGCCAGTAGTATGAAGACCTACACTGAAGCTTTCTTT. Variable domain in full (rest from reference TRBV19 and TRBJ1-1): DGGITQSPKYLFRKEGQNVTLSCEQNLNHDAMYWYRQDPGQGLRLIYYSQIVNDFQKGDIAEGYSVSREKKESFPLTVTSAQKNPTAFYLCASSMKTYTEAFFGQGTRLTVV.

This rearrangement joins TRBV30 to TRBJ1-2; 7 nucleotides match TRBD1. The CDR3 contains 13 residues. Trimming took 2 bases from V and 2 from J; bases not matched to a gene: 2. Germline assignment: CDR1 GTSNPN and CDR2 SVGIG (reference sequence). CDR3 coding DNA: TGTGCCTGGAGTACAGGGGACAACTATGGCTACACCTTC. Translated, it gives CAWSTGDNYGYTF.

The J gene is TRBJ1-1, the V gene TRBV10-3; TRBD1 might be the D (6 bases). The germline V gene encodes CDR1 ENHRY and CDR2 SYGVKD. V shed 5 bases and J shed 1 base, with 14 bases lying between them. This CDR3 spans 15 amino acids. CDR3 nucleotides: TGTGCCATCAGTTTCCCAGGACAGCAGAACACTGAAGCTTTCTTT. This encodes CAISFPGQQNTEAFF.

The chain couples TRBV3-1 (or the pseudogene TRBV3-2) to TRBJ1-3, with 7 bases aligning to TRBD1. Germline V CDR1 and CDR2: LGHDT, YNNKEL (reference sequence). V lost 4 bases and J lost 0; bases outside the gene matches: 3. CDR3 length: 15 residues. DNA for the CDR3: TGTGCCAGCAGCCGGGGACAGTACTCTGGAAACACCATATATTTT. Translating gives CASSRGQYSGNTIYF.

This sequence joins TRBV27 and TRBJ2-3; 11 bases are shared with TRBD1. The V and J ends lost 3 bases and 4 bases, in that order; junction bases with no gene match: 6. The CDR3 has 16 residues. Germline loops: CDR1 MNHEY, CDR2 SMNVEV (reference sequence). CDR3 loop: CASSFPGTGGPDTQYF. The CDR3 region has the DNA TGTGCCAGCAGTTTTCCCGGGACAGGGGGGCCAGATACGCAGTATTTT.

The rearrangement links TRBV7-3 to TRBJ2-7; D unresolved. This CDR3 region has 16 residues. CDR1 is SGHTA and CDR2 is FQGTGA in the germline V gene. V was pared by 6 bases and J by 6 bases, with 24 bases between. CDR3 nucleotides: TGTGCCAGCAGTCCCTCGGACGTTCTAAGCCAAGGCGAGCAGTACTTC. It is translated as CASSPSDVLSQGEQYF.